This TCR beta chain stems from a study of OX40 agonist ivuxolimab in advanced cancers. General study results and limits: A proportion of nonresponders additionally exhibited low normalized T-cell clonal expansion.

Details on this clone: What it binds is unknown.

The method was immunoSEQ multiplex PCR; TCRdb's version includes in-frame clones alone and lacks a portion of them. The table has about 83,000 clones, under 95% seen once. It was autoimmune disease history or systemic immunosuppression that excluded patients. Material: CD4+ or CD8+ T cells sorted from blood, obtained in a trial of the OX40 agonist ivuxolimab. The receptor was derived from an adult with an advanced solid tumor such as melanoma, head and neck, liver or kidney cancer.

CDR3 sequence reads: CASRLTILSYNEQFF. The CDR3 coding sequence is TGTGCCAGCCGCCTCACTATTTTGTCCTACAATGAGCAGTTCTTC. The chain employs TRBV19 and TRBJ2-1; D remains ambiguous. The length of the CDR3 is 15 residues. Germline V gene sequence: CDR1 LNHDA, CDR2 SQIVND (reference sequence). The V end lost 9 bases, the J end lost 1 base, and 16 bases lay between the germline ends.